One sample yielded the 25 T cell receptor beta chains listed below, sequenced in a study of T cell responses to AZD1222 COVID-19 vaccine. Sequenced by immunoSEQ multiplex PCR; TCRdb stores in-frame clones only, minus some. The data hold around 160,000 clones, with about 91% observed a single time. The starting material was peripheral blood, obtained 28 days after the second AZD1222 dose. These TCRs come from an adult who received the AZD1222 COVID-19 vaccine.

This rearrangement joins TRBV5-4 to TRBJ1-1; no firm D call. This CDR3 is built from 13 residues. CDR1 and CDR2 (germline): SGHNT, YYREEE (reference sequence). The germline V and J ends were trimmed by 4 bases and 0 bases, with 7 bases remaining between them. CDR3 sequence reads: CASSLKMNTEAFF. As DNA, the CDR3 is TGTGCCAGCAGCCTCAAGATGAACACTGAAGCTTTCTTT.

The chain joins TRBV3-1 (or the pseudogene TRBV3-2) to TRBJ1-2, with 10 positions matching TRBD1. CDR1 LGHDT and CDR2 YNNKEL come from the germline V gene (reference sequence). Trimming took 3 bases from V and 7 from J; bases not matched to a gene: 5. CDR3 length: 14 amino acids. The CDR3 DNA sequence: TGTGCCAGCAGCCAGGGACAGGGGTGGAGTGGCTACACCTTC. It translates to CASSQGQGWSGYTF.

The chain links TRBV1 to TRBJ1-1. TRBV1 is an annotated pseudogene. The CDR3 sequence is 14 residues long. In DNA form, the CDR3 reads TGCACCAGCAGCCAACCGGAGGAGGTCTCTGAAGCTTTCTTT. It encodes CTSSQPEEVSEAFF.

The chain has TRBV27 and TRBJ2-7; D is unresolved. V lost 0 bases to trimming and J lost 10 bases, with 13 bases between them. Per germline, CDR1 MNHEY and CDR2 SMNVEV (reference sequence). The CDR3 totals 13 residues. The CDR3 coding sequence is TGTGCCAGCAGTTTATCTGGGCAGAGTCGTCAGTACTTC. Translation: CASSLSGQSRQYF.

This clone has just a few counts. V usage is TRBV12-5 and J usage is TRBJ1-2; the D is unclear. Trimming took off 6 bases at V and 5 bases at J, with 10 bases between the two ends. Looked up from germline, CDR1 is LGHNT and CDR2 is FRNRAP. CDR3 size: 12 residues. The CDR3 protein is CASGTRVYGYTF. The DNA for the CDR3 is TGTGCTAGTGGAACCCGAGTGTATGGCTACACCTTC.

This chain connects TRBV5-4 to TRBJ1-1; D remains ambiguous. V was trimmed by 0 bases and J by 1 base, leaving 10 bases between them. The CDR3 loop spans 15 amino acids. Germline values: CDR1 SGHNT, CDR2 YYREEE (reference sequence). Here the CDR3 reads CASSLGGTENTEAFF. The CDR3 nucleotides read TGTGCCAGCAGCTTGGGTGGCACAGAGAACACTGAAGCTTTCTTT.

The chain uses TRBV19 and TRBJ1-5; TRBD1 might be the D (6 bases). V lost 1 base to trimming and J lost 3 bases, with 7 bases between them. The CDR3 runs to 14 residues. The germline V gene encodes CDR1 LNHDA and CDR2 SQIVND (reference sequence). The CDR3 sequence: CASSIGTANQPQHF. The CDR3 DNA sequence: TGTGCCAGTAGTATAGGGACAGCCAATCAGCCCCAGCATTTT.

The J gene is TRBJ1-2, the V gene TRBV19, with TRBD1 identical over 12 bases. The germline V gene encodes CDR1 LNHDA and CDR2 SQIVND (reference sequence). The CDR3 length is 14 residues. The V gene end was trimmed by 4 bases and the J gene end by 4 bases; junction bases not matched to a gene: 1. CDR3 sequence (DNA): TGTGCCAGTAGTAGGGGACAGGGGGCCTATGGCTACACCTTC. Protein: CASSRGQGAYGYTF.

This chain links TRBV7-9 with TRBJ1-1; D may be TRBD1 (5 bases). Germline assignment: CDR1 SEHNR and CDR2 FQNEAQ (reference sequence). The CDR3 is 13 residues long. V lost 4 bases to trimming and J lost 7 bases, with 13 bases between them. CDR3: CASSSARDLEAFF. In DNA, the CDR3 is TGTGCCAGCAGCTCGGCAAGGGACCTTGAAGCTTTCTTT.

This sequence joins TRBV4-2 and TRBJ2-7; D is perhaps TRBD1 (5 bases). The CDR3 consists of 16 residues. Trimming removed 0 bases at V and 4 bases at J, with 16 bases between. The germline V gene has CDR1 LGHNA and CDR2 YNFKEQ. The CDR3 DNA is TGTGCCAGCAGCCAAGAGCCGGGCCAGGGAAATTACGAGCAGTACTTC. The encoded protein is CASSQEPGQGNYEQYF.

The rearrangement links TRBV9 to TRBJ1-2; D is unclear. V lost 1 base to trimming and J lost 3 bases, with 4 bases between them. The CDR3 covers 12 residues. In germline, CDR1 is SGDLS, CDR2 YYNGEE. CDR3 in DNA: TGTGCCAGCAGCGTAACGCACTATGGCTACACCTTC. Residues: CASSVTHYGYTF.

The CDR3 sequence is CASSLDRLSYEQYF. The CDR3 DNA reads TGCGCCAGCAGCTTAGACAGACTCTCCTACGAGCAGTACTTC. The chain combines TRBV5-1 with TRBJ2-7; a possible D gene is TRBD1 (5 bases). The V and J ends lost 2 bases and 0 bases respectively, with 9 bases between them. There are 14 residues in the CDR3. CDR1 and CDR2 (germline): SGHRS, YFSETQ.

CDR3 nucleotide sequence: TGTGCCAGCAGCTTACGGGGGTTGGACACTGAAGCTTTCTTT. This encodes CASSLRGLDTEAFF. The V and J genes are TRBV7-9 and TRBJ1-1, with D tentatively TRBD1 (5 bases). CDR1 and CDR2 (germline): SEHNR, FQNEAQ (reference sequence). Trimming removed 2 bases at V and 3 bases at J, with 10 bases between. The CDR3 consists of 14 residues. Drawing the rest from reference TRBV7-9 and TRBJ1-1, the complete variable domain is DTGVSQNPRHKITKRGQNVTFRCDPISEHNRLYWYRQTLGQGPEFLTYFQNEAQLEKSRLLSDRFSAERPKGSFSTLEIQRTEQGDSAMYLCASSLRGLDTEAFFGQGTRLTVV.

The CDR3 bases are TGTGCCAGCAGCTTAGCTGCGGGCAATCTGTTTTTT. This gives the protein CASSLAAGNLFF. This sequence joins TRBV11-2 and TRBJ1-4; no definite D call. The CDR3 loop spans 12 amino acids. CDR1 and CDR2 from the germline V gene are SGHAT and FQNNGV. V was trimmed by 1 base and J by 14 bases, leaving 11 bases between them. Combining the CDR3 with reference TRBV11-2 and TRBJ1-4 gives the whole variable domain EAGVAQSPRYKIIEKRQSVAFWCNPISGHATLYWYQQILGQGPKLLIQFQNNGVVDDSQLPKDRFSAERLKGVDSTLKIQPAKLEDSAVYLCASSLAAGNLFFGSGTQLSVL.

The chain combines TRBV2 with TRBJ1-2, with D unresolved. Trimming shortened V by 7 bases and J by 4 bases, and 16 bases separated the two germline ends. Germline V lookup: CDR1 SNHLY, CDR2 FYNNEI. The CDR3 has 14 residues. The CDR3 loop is CASTRAPPGYGYTF. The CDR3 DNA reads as TGTGCCAGCACCCGGGCCCCTCCGGGCTATGGCTACACCTTC.

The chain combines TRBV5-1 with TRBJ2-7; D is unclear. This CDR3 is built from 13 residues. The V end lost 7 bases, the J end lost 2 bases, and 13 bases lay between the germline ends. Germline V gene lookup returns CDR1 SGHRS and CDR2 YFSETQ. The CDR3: CASSIEWAYEQYF. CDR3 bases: TGCGCCAGCTCGATTGAGTGGGCCTACGAGCAGTACTTC.

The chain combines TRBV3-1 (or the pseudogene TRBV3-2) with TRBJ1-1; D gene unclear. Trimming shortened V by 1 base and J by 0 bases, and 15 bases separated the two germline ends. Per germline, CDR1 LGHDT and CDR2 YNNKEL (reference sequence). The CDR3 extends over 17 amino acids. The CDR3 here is CASSQADADYMNTEAFF. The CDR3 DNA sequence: TGTGCCAGCAGCCAAGCCGACGCGGACTACATGAACACTGAAGCTTTCTTT.

The DNA of the CDR3 is TGTGCCAGCAGCTCGGGACAGTTGAACACTGAAGCTTTCTTT. This sequence encodes CASSSGQLNTEAFF. This chain joins TRBV13 and TRBJ1-1, with 7 bases matching TRBD1. The CDR3 consists of 14 residues. Germline V CDR1 and CDR2: PRHDT, FYEKMQ (reference sequence). V trimming: 4 bases; J trimming: 0 bases; junction bases outside the gene matches: 2.

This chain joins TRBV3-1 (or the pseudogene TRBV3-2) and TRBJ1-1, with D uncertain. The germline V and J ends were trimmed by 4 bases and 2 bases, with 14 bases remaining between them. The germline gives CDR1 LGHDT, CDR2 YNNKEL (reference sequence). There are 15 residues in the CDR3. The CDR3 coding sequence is TGTGCCAGCAGCCCCCCTTTACGCAGCAACACTGAAGCTTTCTTT. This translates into CASSPPLRSNTEAFF.

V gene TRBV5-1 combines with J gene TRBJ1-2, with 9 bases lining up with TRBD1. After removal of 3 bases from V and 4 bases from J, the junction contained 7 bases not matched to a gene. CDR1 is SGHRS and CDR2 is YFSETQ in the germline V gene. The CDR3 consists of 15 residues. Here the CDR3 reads CASSSRLTGGYGYTF. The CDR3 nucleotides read TGCGCCAGCAGCTCCCGGCTGACAGGGGGCTATGGCTACACCTTC.

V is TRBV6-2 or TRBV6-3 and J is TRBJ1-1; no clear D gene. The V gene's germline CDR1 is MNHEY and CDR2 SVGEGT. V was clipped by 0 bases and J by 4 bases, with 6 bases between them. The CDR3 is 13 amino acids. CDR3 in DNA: TGTGCCAGCAGTTACTCGGTGGGCACTGAAGCTTTCTTT. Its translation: CASSYSVGTEAFF.

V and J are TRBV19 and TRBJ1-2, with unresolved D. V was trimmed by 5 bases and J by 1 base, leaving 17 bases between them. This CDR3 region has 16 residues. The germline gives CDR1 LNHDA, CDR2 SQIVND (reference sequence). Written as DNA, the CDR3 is TGTGCCAGTAGTTCACTAGGAGTAAGTGATAACTATGGCTACACCTTC. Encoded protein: CASSSLGVSDNYGYTF.

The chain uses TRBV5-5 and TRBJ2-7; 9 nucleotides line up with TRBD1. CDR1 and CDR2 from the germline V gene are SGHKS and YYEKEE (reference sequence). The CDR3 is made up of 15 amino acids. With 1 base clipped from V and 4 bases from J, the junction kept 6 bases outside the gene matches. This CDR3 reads CASSLIGTGFYEQYF. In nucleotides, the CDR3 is TGTGCCAGCAGCTTGATCGGGACAGGGTTTTACGAGCAGTACTTC.

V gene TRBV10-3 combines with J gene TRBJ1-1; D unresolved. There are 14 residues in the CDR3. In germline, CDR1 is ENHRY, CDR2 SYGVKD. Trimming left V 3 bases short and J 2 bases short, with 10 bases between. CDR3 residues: CAISEGRLNTEAFF. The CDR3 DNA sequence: TGTGCCATCAGTGAAGGCAGGTTAAACACTGAAGCTTTCTTT.

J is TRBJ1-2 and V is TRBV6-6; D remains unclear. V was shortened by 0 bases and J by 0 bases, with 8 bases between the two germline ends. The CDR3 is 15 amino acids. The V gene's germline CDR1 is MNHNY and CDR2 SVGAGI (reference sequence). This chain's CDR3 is CASSYSSGSNYGYTF. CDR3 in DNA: TGTGCCAGCAGTTACTCGAGCGGGTCTAACTATGGCTACACCTTC.